Sequencing of this TCR beta chain was carried out in a study of cytomegalovirus exposure and HLA in healthy donors. General study points: Investigators reported 150 to 200 TCR beta chains as tied to cytomegalovirus.

Vbeta (60) and Jbeta (13) primers were used in the PCR. Repertoires were generated with immunoSEQ multiplex PCR, while TCRdb's copy carries only in-frame clones and drops some. Counted here are 70,000 to 95,000 clones, approximately 82% occurring once; the ten biggest clones make up 2.2%. This clone was counted between two and nine times. Its target is unknown. Material: PBMCs. This TCR was sampled from a man aged 35-49 years in good health and CMV-seronegative.

The CDR3 sequence: CASSPGQGGSYEQYF. CDR3 nucleotides: TGCGCCAGCAGTCCAGGACAGGGGGGGTCCTACGAGCAGTACTTC. The chain joins TRBV10-2 to TRBJ2-7, with 10 bases that match TRBD1. CDR1 is WSHSY and CDR2 is SAAADI in the germline V gene. Trimming cost V 5 bases and J 1 base; bases outside gene matches: 5. This CDR3 is built from 15 residues.